This entry features one TCR beta chain sequence. No antigen is known for it. Base quality data are lacking; no much larger clone is found one base away. The entire isolated RNA was reverse transcribed using the High Capacity cDNA Reverse Transcription Kit, and thus expressed TCRB transcripts were sequenced. Naive, central memory and regulatory T cell samples underwent deep immunoSEQ sequencing, averaging around 4 million total reads per sample. Sorted cells were lysed in RLT buffer and RNA was extracted with DNase-treated RNeasy Micro or Mini kits, depending on cell number. Each cell subset was processed separately to prevent cross-contamination, with patient and healthy donor samples processed together. TCRB sequences were amplified from cDNA with the immunoSEQ multiplex PCR, producing 87-bp fragments spanning the CDR3 region. Amplicons were sequenced on the Illumina HiSeq platform. In the source study's methods: PCR bias was corrected computationally using synthetic template baselines, and reads within Hamming distance 2 were collapsed, with unmergeable singletons discarded. By aligning reads against IMGT, V, D and J genes, CDR3 length, and insertions or deletions at six rearrangement sites were assigned. Within each subset, clonotype counts were normalized to sorted cell number, after which true diversity and Gini coefficients were computed with the tcR R package. The overlap coefficient, calculated on TCRB nucleotide sequences, was used to measure repertoire sharing. In TCRdb, the immuneACCESS table is reduced to in-frame sequences with V and J assigned. These tables do not hold every clone; where another copy was compared, an unresolved V gene accounts for under half, and the others remain unexplained. V and J calls and clone size are as listed in that table; D and trimming were resolved from the DNA. The sample yields about 370,000 clones; around 10% were counted once. The top ten constitute 0.6% of the sample.

From each donor, a single peripheral blood sample of about 100 mL on average was drawn into heparinised tubes. Using a panel that included CD45RO, CCR7, CD25, CD127, CD95 and CD27, naive, central memory, regulatory and stem cell-like memory CD4+ T cells were sorted on a BD FACSAria II. Purity was above 95% for every sorted population. PBMCs were isolated right away by Lymphoprep density gradient centrifugation and were stained directly, without culture. So that batch effects would be minimized, each experiment stained and sorted samples in pairs, pairing one healthy donor with one patient. This sample is drawn from a study of beta chain features in type 1 diabetes (dated by TCRdb to about 2018). About the study as a whole: Mean age, gender distribution, total cell number and subset yield were not different between patients and healthy donors. Whereas all 30 or so donors provided naive and central memory subsets, regulatory and stem cell-like memory subsets were isolated from just 8 patients and roughly eight healthy donors. The study compared TCRB repertoires of sorted circulating CD4+ T cell subsets between recently diagnosed type 1 diabetes patients and matched healthy donors. A total of 100 million to 140 million sorted cells were examined across all samples, and the number of cells per subset was strongly correlated with RNA yield. What the work shows at the level of the full study, not this receptor alone: The naive, central memory and regulatory TCRB repertoires appeared to resemble one another more closely among patients than among healthy donors. Sequencing cDNA rather than genomic DNA could over-represent highly expressing activated cells, although activation and CD3 levels did not differ between groups. At VDJ recombination sites, patients with type 1 diabetes made fewer insertions and deleted more nucleotides, a pattern implying thymic rearrangement abnormalities. PCR might favor shorter templates, but patient and control samples were amplified and corrected together, so any skew would affect both groups equally. HLA sub-analyses involved small numbers of individuals, so any influence of HLA type on TCRB rearrangement remained unresolved. In all four CD4+ subsets, TCRB CDR3 length was moderately but significantly shorter in type 1 diabetes patients.

A distance of 16 bases separates the germline ends of V and J, which lose 7 bases and 0 bases respectively. The CDR3 holds 16 amino acids from the cysteine to the phenylalanine. Only the CDR3 portion is preserved as DNA: 48 bases, with reading frame beginning at the first base. For CDR1 and CDR2, the germline V gene lists SNHLY and FYNNEI. The clonotype was recovered from a man aged 30-40 years with type 1 diabetes. The rearranged segments are TRBV2 and TRBJ2-1; the D gene cannot be resolved reliably. Sequenced sample: central memory CD4+ T cells from blood. CDR3 reads: CASKGEDGTSYNEQFF. The base sequence is TGTGCCAGCAAAGGCGAAGACGGTACCTCCTACAATGAGCAGTTCTTC.